The present T cell receptor beta chain was sequenced within a study of human T cells and chemical hapten exposure. This clonotype was observed a handful of times. The time point: patch test 1, 2 weeks after DPC sensitization. Treatment denoted: therapeutic diphenylcyclopropenone sensitization with weekly scalp DPC. Total RNA was extracted from unfractionated whole blood. Using its own MiXCR run on the RACE reads, TCRdb lists one record per CDR3 protein. The sample holds roughly 120,000 distinct CDR3 sequences, around 10% seen once. Germline values: CDR1 SGHRS, CDR2 YFSETQ. V lost 4 bases and J 2 bases, leaving 14 bases between the germline ends. The CDR3 length is 15 residues.

This material consisted of whole blood, taken in connection with sensitization to the hapten diphenylcyclopropenone (DPC). This TCR came from a woman aged 45 to 65 with alopecia areata. Some clones in this sample may be carry-over from other donors' samples. The V gene is TRBV5-1, the J gene TRBJ2-3, with D perhaps matching TRBD2 (7 bases). CDR3 sequence: CASSMAGATTDTQYF. CDR3 sequence (DNA): TGCGCCAGCAGCATGGCGGGGGCCACCACAGATACGCAGTATTTT.